One and the same sample provided the 27 T cell receptor beta chains below, sequenced in a study of T-cell reconstitution after alpha-beta-depleted transplantation in children (TCRdb year 2016). The treatment or condition label corresponds to: allogeneic hematopoietic cell transplantation with graft depleted of TCRalphabeta T cells and CD19 B cells. Preparation of the library involved PCR. The listed sequencing device is Illumina HiSeq 2500. To normalize quantification of the TCRbeta repertoire, the TCR libraries were built with molecular barcoding that relied on unique molecular identifiers. TCRdb handled the public reads itself, with Q25 trimming in fastp and clone calling in MiXCR, and kept productive beta chains. Each record represents a unique CDR3 protein, reported with the most common genes and DNA among its rows. Here the sample has about a million distinct CDR3 sequences; roughly 31% occur a single time. The ten top clones hold about 28% of the sample.

The sequences come from PBMCs, mostly from graft donor cells, collected 360 days after TCRalphabeta/CD19-depleted stem cell transplant. These receptors originate from a boy less than two years old who had a stem cell transplant for SCID, so the T cells may come from the graft donor.

This CDR3 is CASSVAGLYNTEAFF. The CDR3 nucleotides are TGTGCCAGCAGTGTGGCAGGGCTCTATAACACTGAAGCTTTCTTT. The rearrangement joins TRBV6-1 to TRBJ1-1; D is possibly TRBD1 (5 bases). Trimming shortened V by 4 bases and J by 2 bases, and 14 bases separated the two germline ends. CDR3 length equals 15 residues. Germline lookup yields CDR1 MNHNS and CDR2 SASEGT.

This clonotype was found a few times. The rearrangement links TRBV12-3 or TRBV12-4 to TRBJ2-4; D not resolved. Between the trimmed V and J ends, which lost 5 bases and 0 bases, there was a span of 26 bases. CDR3 length: 20 residues. The CDR3 DNA follows: TGTGCCAGCAGTAAACGTCACGTGGGTATGGGCAGCCTAGCCAAAAACATTCAGTACTTC. Translated: CASSKRHVGMGSLAKNIQYF.

The rearrangement joins TRBV2 to TRBJ2-5, with 9 bases aligning to TRBD1. This CDR3 is 16 amino acids long. CDR1 and CDR2 (germline): SNHLY, FYNNEI. V shed 6 bases, J shed 4 bases, and the junction held 12 bases outside the gene matches. The CDR3 here is CASSEQPGQGRETQYF. The CDR3 coding sequence is TGTGCCAGCAGCGAGCAGCCGGGACAGGGTAGAGAGACCCAGTACTTC.

This clonotype was observed a handful of times. The rearrangement joins TRBV12-3 or TRBV12-4 to TRBJ2-2; a weak D match, TRBD2 (5 bases). Trimming left V 7 bases short and J 3 bases short, with 21 bases between. CDR3 length: 17 residues. This chain's CDR3 is CASTPGIGIGDTGELFF. The CDR3 DNA reads as TGTGCCAGCACCCCAGGAATCGGGATTGGAGACACCGGGGAGCTGTTTTTT.

In its sample, this clonotype was seen many times. V usage is TRBV6-5 and J usage is TRBJ2-7; tentatively, D is TRBD2 (8 bases). The CDR3 runs to 14 residues. Deletions cut 4 bases from V and 5 bases from J, with 15 bases between. CDR1 and CDR2 (germline): MNHEY, SVGAGI. The CDR3 loop reads CASSFREGANEQYF. The CDR3 DNA reads TGTGCCAGCAGTTTTCGGGAGGGGGCAAACGAGCAGTACTTC.

This clonotype was detected a few times. The V call is TRBV20-1, the J call TRBJ2-5; 7 bases match TRBD1. The CDR3 loop spans 15 amino acids. Trimming cost V 2 bases and J 2 bases; bases outside gene matches: 8. Germline V gene data show CDR1 as DFQATT and CDR2 as SNEGSKA (reference sequence). CDR3: CSARRTGQPQETQYF. The CDR3 DNA reads TGCAGTGCTAGACGAACGGGACAGCCTCAAGAGACCCAGTACTTC.

V usage is TRBV10-3 and J usage is TRBJ1-2; 11 bases fit TRBD1. The CDR3 is made up of 17 amino acids. CDR1 and CDR2 from the germline V gene are ENHRY and SYGVKD. With V trimmed by 6 bases and J by 4 bases, 13 bases remained unmatched. The DNA for the CDR3 is TGTGCCATCAGGGACGCTGATAGGACAGGGGGCACCTATGGCTACACCTTC. The encoded protein is CAIRDADRTGGTYGYTF.

The CDR3 coding sequence is TGTGCCAGCCGTCCAACACTTTACAATGAGCAGTTCTTC. The encoded protein is CASRPTLYNEQFF. The chain recombines TRBV12-3 or TRBV12-4 with TRBJ2-1; no definite D call. V was cut by 8 bases and J by 4 bases, with 12 bases left in between. The CDR3 covers 13 residues.

The V and J genes are TRBV6-1 and TRBJ1-2, with 8 bases that match TRBD1. CDR1 and CDR2 (germline): MNHNS, SASEGT. V lost 6 bases to trimming and J lost 2 bases; unmatched junction nucleotides: 8. The CDR3 runs to 15 residues. The CDR3 coding sequence is TGTGCCAGCAGCAGACCGGGACAGGCAAACTATGGCTACACCTTC. As protein: CASSRPGQANYGYTF.

The chain couples TRBV29-1 to TRBJ1-2, with a weak D call TRBD1 (6 bases). Trimming shortened V by 3 bases and J by 0 bases, and 14 bases separated the two germline ends. The CDR3 totals 15 residues. Germline values: CDR1 SQVTM, CDR2 ANQGSEA. CDR3: CSVDGPWTANYGYTF. The DNA of the CDR3 is TGCAGCGTTGATGGGCCCTGGACAGCTAACTATGGCTACACCTTC.

This clonotype occurred many times. The rearrangement links TRBV29-1 to TRBJ2-5; D unclear. CDR1 and CDR2 from the germline V gene are SQVTM and ANQGSEA. There are 13 residues in the CDR3. V lost 3 bases and J 7 bases, leaving 15 bases between the germline ends. In DNA, the CDR3 is TGCAGCGTTGAGGCCGGCCAAAAAGGGACCCAGTACTTC. Translating it yields CSVEAGQKGTQYF.

This chain uses TRBV20-1 with TRBJ2-3, with D maybe TRBD2 (6 bases). Germline-derived CDR1 and CDR2 are DFQATT and SNEGSKA (reference sequence). With 5 bases removed from V and 4 bases from J, the gap between germline ends came to 13 bases. The CDR3 has 13 amino acids. CDR3 sequence: CSAPSAAADTQYF. CDR3 in DNA: TGCAGTGCTCCTAGCGCGGCGGCAGATACGCAGTATTTT.

The sample holds one count of this clonotype. The rearrangement joins TRBV28 to TRBJ2-1; 8 bases line up with TRBD2. This CDR3 region has 16 residues. J lost 3 bases, V lost 9 bases, and 13 bases had no gene match. Germline loops: CDR1 MDHEN, CDR2 SYDVKM. The CDR3 is CASPPAGGTRYNEQFF. In DNA, the CDR3 is TGTGCCAGTCCCCCGGCGGGGGGTACCCGCTACAATGAGCAGTTCTTC.

The chain links TRBV20-1 to TRBJ2-5, with D perhaps assigned TRBD1 or TRBD2 (6 bases each). CDR3 size: 15 residues. Trimming took 0 bases from V and 5 from J, leaving 16 bases between them. Germline V lookup: CDR1 DFQATT, CDR2 SNEGSKA (reference sequence). The CDR3 is CSARDRRIGGETQYF. As DNA, the CDR3 is TGCAGTGCTAGAGACCGACGAATCGGGGGCGAGACCCAGTACTTC.

On this clonotype: The CDR3 does not end in the conserved phenylalanine or tryptophan, so this is likely a read error. The V call is TRBV29-1, the J call TRBJ2-1; 11 nucleotides align to TRBD2. Germline values: CDR1 SQVTM, CDR2 ANQGSEA. The junction had 5 bases not matched to a gene; V was cut back by 6 bases and J by 4 bases. The CDR3 consists of 14 residues. The CDR3 sequence is CSVLTSGGYNEQFL. The CDR3 coding sequence is TGCAGCGTCTTAACTAGCGGGGGTTACAATGAGCAGTTCTTA.

This rearrangement joins TRBV12-3 or TRBV12-4 to TRBJ2-1, with 10 bases lining up with TRBD1. The V gene end was trimmed by 0 bases and the J gene end by 9 bases; junction bases not matched to a gene: 5. CDR3 length equals 15 residues. The CDR3 here is CASSLAGTGASEQFF. The CDR3 region has the DNA TGTGCCAGCAGTTTAGCTGGGACAGGGGCTAGTGAGCAGTTCTTC.

V usage is TRBV9 and J usage is TRBJ2-7; 10 nucleotides align to TRBD1. The CDR3 is made up of 15 amino acids. The ends lost 1 base at V and 5 bases at J; junction bases unmatched: 6. Germline values: CDR1 SGDLS, CDR2 YYNGEE. The CDR3 nucleotides are TGTGCCAGCAGCGTAACGGGACAGGGGACGGACGAGCAGTACTTC. This translates into CASSVTGQGTDEQYF. Looking up the rest from reference TRBV9 and TRBJ2-7 gives the full variable domain: DSGVTQTPKHLITATGQRVTLRCSPRSGDLSVYWYQQSLDQGLQFLIQYYNGEERAKGNILERFSAQQFPDLHSELNLSSLELGDSALYFCASSVTGQGTDEQYFGPGTRLTVT.

Ten or more counts support this clonotype. The chain couples TRBV12-3 or TRBV12-4 to TRBJ2-3; 12 bases are a match to TRBD2. The J segment lost 4 bases and the V segment lost 6 bases, leaving 5 bases of the junction unmatched. This CDR3 is 15 amino acids long. The CDR3: CASSMTSGGSDTQYF. For the CDR3, the DNA is TGTGCCAGCAGCATGACTAGCGGGGGCTCAGATACGCAGTATTTT.

Only a few counts were recorded for this clonotype. The chain combines TRBV28 with TRBJ1-2, with 8 bases identical to TRBD1. The V segment lost 4 bases and the J segment 6 bases; nucleotides outside the gene matches: 4. The CDR3 has 13 residues. From germline, CDR1 is MDHEN and CDR2 SYDVKM. This CDR3 reads CASSSDRVDGYTF. CDR3 nucleotides: TGTGCCAGCAGTTCGGACAGGGTGGATGGCTACACCTTC.

The chain is built from TRBV29-1 and TRBJ1-4, with D perhaps TRBD1 (5 bases). The CDR3 covers 12 residues. The V end lost 7 bases, the J end lost 11 bases, and 17 bases lay between the germline ends. CDR1 and CDR2 (germline): SQVTM, ANQGSEA. CDR3 nucleotides: TGCAGCGCTGGATTCGACAGTGCCAAACTGTTTTTT. Translation gives CSAGFDSAKLFF.

V usage is TRBV18 and J usage is TRBJ2-2; D may be TRBD1 (6 bases). The CDR3 spans 15 residues. The germline V and J ends were trimmed by 1 base and 3 bases, with 9 bases remaining between them. Germline assignment: CDR1 KGHSH and CDR2 LQKENI. The DNA for the CDR3 is TGTGCCAGCTCACCACGACACAGGGACACCGGGGAGCTGTTTTTT. It codes for CASSPRHRDTGELFF.

The V and J genes are TRBV5-5 and TRBJ1-1; no firm D call. The CDR3 loop spans 15 amino acids. CDR1 SGHKS and CDR2 YYEKEE come from the germline V gene (reference sequence). V was shortened by 6 bases and J by 1 base, with 16 bases between the two germline ends. CDR3 region: CASTPGGARNTEAFF. The CDR3 DNA sequence: TGTGCCAGCACCCCGGGTGGTGCGCGGAACACTGAAGCTTTCTTT.

The chain joins TRBV5-6 to TRBJ2-7; 7 bases are shared with TRBD1. The V segment lost 3 bases and the J segment 2 bases; nucleotides outside the gene matches: 14. CDR1 SGHDT and CDR2 YYEEEE come from the germline V gene. The CDR3 covers 17 residues. CDR3 DNA: TGTGCCAGCAGCTCTATTAAGGGACAGAAACCTACCTACGAGCAGTACTTC. Protein product: CASSSIKGQKPTYEQYF.

The sample holds a few counts of this clonotype. This chain joins TRBV29-1 and TRBJ2-1; possible D gene TRBD2, 6 bases. V lost 2 bases and J 5 bases, leaving 19 bases between the germline ends. CDR1 and CDR2 (germline): SQVTM, ANQGSEA. The length of the CDR3 is 16 residues. The CDR3: CSVETGGVYPHNEQFF. The CDR3 coding sequence is TGCAGCGTTGAAACCGGCGGGGTGTACCCTCACAATGAGCAGTTCTTC.

The gene calls are TRBV6-5 and TRBJ1-1, with a possible D match to TRBD1 (6 bases). V lost 2 bases and J 1 base, leaving 17 bases between the germline ends. There are 17 residues in the CDR3. The V gene's germline CDR1 is MNHEY and CDR2 SVGAGI. The CDR3 bases are TGTGCCAGCAGTTACGACCGCAGGGGAGGAGGGAACACTGAAGCTTTCTTT. This sequence encodes CASSYDRRGGGNTEAFF.

This clonotype has more than one count but fewer than ten. J is TRBJ2-7 and V is TRBV12-3 or TRBV12-4, with 13 positions matching TRBD2. Trimming cost V 5 bases and J 7 bases; bases outside gene matches: 11. CDR3 length equals 16 residues. CDR3 DNA sequence: TGTGCCAGCAGTCTATCAGGGACTAGCGGGGCCCTAGAGCAGTACTTC. Translating gives CASSLSGTSGALEQYF.

The chain links TRBV29-1 to TRBJ2-1; 7 nucleotides align to TRBD2. Germline trimming cut 5 bases from V and 2 bases from J; bases unmatched to any gene: 6. The germline CDR1 and CDR2 sequences are SQVTM and ANQGSEA. The CDR3 covers 14 residues. The chain's CDR3 is CSVHGTITYNEQFF. The CDR3 nucleotides are TGCAGCGTTCACGGGACTATCACCTACAATGAGCAGTTCTTC.